One and the same sample provided the 17 T cell receptor beta chains below, sequenced in a study of shared clonotypes between healthy human individuals. This table comes from immunoSEQ multiplex PCR, and its TCRdb copy is limited to in-frame clones, with some not included. The table lists around 2.5 million clones, 93% of them singletons. The sequenced sample was naive CD4+ T cells from PBMCs. As to subset: CD45RA+ positively selected. The source of these receptors is a man younger than 30 in good health. Some clones in this sample may be carry-over from other donors' samples.

The V gene is TRBV6-6, the J gene TRBJ1-2; D uncertain. Trimming shortened V by 7 bases and J by 1 base, and 10 bases separated the two germline ends. The CDR3 runs 13 residues. Germline V gives CDR1 MNHNY, CDR2 SVGAGI (reference sequence). The CDR3 bases are TGTGCCAGCAAGGACCGTCGTAACTATGGCTACACCTTC. As protein: CASKDRRNYGYTF.

CDR3 amino acids: CASSLRSSDTQYF. CDR3 DNA sequence: TGTGCCAGCAGCTTAAGGTCCTCAGATACGCAGTATTTT. The chain recombines TRBV7-2 with TRBJ2-3; D remains ambiguous. Trimming left V 2 bases short and J 4 bases short, with 7 bases between. The CDR3 consists of 13 residues. Germline lookup yields CDR1 SGHTA and CDR2 FQGNSA.

This chain links TRBV5-1 with TRBJ1-6; 9 bases line up with TRBD1. This CDR3 region has 16 residues. The V gene's germline CDR1 is SGHRS and CDR2 YFSETQ. V was clipped by 4 bases and J by 15 bases; unmatched bases: 17. DNA for the CDR3: TGCGCCAGCAGCCTTGGACAGGGGATGGCCCAAGGGGGCCTCCACTTT. This gives the protein CASSLGQGMAQGGLHF. Combining the CDR3 with reference TRBV5-1 and TRBJ1-6 gives the whole variable domain KAGVTQTPRYLIKTRGQQVTLSCSPISGHRSVSWYQQTPGQGLQFLFEYFSETQRNKGNFPGRFSGRQFSNSRSEMNVSTLELGDSALYLCASSLGQGMAQGGLHFGNGTRLTVT.

The rearrangement uses TRBV11-3 and TRBJ2-3; 7 bases are shared with TRBD1. Germline V gives CDR1 SGHNT, CDR2 YENEEA. The junction had 3 bases not matched to a gene; V was cut back by 5 bases and J by 1 base. The CDR3 runs to 14 residues. The CDR3 sequence: CASSRQGGTDTQYF. For the CDR3, the DNA is TGTGCCAGCAGCCGACAGGGTGGCACAGATACGCAGTATTTT.

The genes are TRBV4-1 and TRBJ2-1; D possibly corresponds to TRBD2 (6 bases). The CDR3 is made up of 14 amino acids. In germline, CDR1 is MGHRA, CDR2 YSYEKL. Trimming took off 4 bases at V and 9 bases at J, with 16 bases between the two ends. CDR3 protein: CASSRGTLEFEQFF. The CDR3 nucleotides read TGCGCCAGCAGCCGGGGGACTCTCGAGTTTGAGCAGTTCTTC.

The chain joins TRBV7-9 to TRBJ2-5, with D possibly matching TRBD1 (5 bases). Germline CDR1 reads SEHNR; CDR2 reads FQNEAQ (reference sequence). The CDR3 has 15 residues. V was cut by 1 base and J by 5 bases, with 14 bases left in between. The CDR3 DNA is TGTGCCAGCAGCTTAGGCCCTAGGGGAACGGAGACCCAGTACTTC. It translates to CASSLGPRGTETQYF.

This rearrangement joins TRBV15 to TRBJ2-7; D remains unclear. Germline V CDR1 and CDR2: LNHNV, YYDKDF (reference sequence). The germline V and J ends were trimmed by 1 base and 1 base, with 11 bases remaining between them. The CDR3 extends over 15 amino acids. CDR3 nucleotide sequence: TGTGCCACCAGCAGAGGTCTCGGGCATTCCTACGAGCAGTACTTC. Amino acids: CATSRGLGHSYEQYF.

The J gene is TRBJ1-1, the V gene TRBV19, with D unresolved. V dropped 8 bases and J dropped 1 base, with 14 bases sitting between them. The CDR3 runs to 14 residues. In germline, CDR1 is LNHDA, CDR2 SQIVND (reference sequence). The CDR3 DNA is TGTGCCAGTTGCGTCGGCAGGTGGAACACTGAAGCTTTCTTT. Translating it yields CASCVGRWNTEAFF.

The V and J genes are TRBV28 and TRBJ1-5, with D possibly TRBD1 on 6 matching bases. Germline V gene sequence: CDR1 MDHEN, CDR2 SYDVKM. The CDR3 is made up of 16 amino acids. The V end lost 3 bases, the J end lost 3 bases, and 15 bases lay between the germline ends. In nucleotides, the CDR3 is TGTGCCAGCAGTTTTGGTATTCGGGGGGCCAATCAGCCCCAGCATTTT. Its translation: CASSFGIRGANQPQHF.

The gene calls are TRBV15 and TRBJ1-2; no firm D call. In germline, CDR1 is LNHNV, CDR2 YYDKDF (reference sequence). V lost 0 bases and J 7 bases, leaving 3 bases between the germline ends. The CDR3 is made up of 11 amino acids. The CDR3: CATSREGGYTF. The DNA for the CDR3 is TGTGCCACCAGCAGAGAGGGTGGCTACACCTTC.

This chain connects TRBV25-1 to TRBJ2-7, with 8 positions matching TRBD2. Germline V gene data show CDR1 as MGHDK and CDR2 as SYGVNS. Losses at the gene ends were 2 bases for V and 0 bases for J; bases not matched to a gene: 3. The CDR3 totals 15 residues. CDR3 sequence (DNA): TGTGCCAGCAGTGAAGGGCTAGCGGGCTCCTACGAGCAGTACTTC. Translating it yields CASSEGLAGSYEQYF.

CDR3: CASSSMGQGSETQYF. DNA of the CDR3: TGTGCCAGCAGCTCGATGGGACAGGGCTCAGAGACCCAGTACTTC. The chain is built from TRBV7-2 and TRBJ2-5; TRBD1 agrees at 9 bases. V lost 4 bases to trimming and J lost 4 bases; unmatched junction nucleotides: 7. CDR1 is SGHTA, CDR2 FQGNSA, per germline. The CDR3 is 15 amino acids.

This chain links TRBV5-1 with TRBJ2-2; D is unclear. The CDR3 spans 16 residues. Germline CDR1 and CDR2: SGHRS and YFSETQ. V shed 0 bases and J shed 2 bases, with 11 bases lying between them. DNA for the CDR3: TGCGCCAGCAGCTTGGATGTTAGCACAAACACCGGGGAGCTGTTTTTT. This translates into CASSLDVSTNTGELFF.

This clone was picked up a small number of times. At the DNA level, this CDR3 is encoded by other sequences in the same sample as well. The chain has TRBV28 and TRBJ2-7, with D unclear. The germline V gene has CDR1 MDHEN and CDR2 SYDVKM. Trimming cost V 5 bases and J 2 bases, with 4 bases left between them. This CDR3 has 11 amino acids. The CDR3: CASSQPYEQYF. CDR3 nucleotides: TGTGCCAGCAGTCAACCCTACGAGCAGTACTTC.

The genes are TRBV19 and TRBJ2-1, with 11 bases aligning to TRBD2. Trimming took 6 bases from V and 15 from J; bases not matched to a gene: 16. The CDR3 is 15 residues long. Germline V gene sequence: CDR1 LNHDA, CDR2 SQIVND (reference sequence). This chain's CDR3 is CASREKLAGVGDLFF. The CDR3 DNA sequence: TGTGCCAGTAGGGAAAAACTAGCGGGAGTCGGGGATCTGTTCTTC.

The V call is TRBV28, the J call TRBJ1-6, with unresolved D. Germline V gene lookup returns CDR1 MDHEN and CDR2 SYDVKM. The CDR3 contains 12 residues. With 6 bases removed from V and 12 bases from J, the gap between germline ends came to 12 bases. Here the CDR3 reads CASRQPKLPLHF. CDR3 sequence (DNA): TGTGCCAGCAGGCAGCCTAAGCTACCCCTCCACTTT.

V gene TRBV6-6 combines with J gene TRBJ2-1; TRBD1 matches at 10 bases. The V and J ends lost 7 bases and 6 bases, in that order; junction bases with no gene match: 6. The CDR3 spans 14 residues. The germline V gene encodes CDR1 MNHNY and CDR2 SVGAGI (reference sequence). The CDR3 DNA sequence: TGTGCCAGCACGGGACAGGGGAGTTTCAATGAGCAGTTCTTC. Residues: CASTGQGSFNEQFF.